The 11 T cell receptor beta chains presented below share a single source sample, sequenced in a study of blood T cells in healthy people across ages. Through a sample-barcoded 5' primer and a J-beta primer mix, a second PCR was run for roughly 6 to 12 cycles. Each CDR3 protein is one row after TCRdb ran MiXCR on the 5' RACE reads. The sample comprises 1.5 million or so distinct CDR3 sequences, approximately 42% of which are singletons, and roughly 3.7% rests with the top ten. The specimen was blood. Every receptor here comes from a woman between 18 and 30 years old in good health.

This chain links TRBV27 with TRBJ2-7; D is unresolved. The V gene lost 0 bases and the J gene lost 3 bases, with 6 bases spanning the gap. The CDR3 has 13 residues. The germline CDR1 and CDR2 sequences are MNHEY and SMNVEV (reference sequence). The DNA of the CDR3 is TGTGCCAGCAGTTTATCCCAGGACTACGAGCAGTACTTC. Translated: CASSLSQDYEQYF.

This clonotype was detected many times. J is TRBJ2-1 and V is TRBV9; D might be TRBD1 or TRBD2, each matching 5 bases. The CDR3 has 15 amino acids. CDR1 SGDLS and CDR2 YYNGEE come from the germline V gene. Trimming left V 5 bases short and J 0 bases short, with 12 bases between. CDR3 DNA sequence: TGTGCCAGCAGTCTTTCGGGGCTCTCCTACAATGAGCAGTTCTTC. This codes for CASSLSGLSYNEQFF.

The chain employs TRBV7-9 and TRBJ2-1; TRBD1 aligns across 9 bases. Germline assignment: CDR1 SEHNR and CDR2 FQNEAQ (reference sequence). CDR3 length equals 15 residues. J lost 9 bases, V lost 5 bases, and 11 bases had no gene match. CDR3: CASSDPPGQGSEQFF. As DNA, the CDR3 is TGTGCCAGCAGCGATCCTCCGGGACAGGGCAGTGAGCAGTTCTTC.

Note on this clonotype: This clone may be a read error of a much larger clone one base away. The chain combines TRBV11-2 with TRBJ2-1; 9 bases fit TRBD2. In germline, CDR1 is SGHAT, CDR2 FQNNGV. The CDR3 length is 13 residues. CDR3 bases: TGTGCCAGCAGCTTGGGACTAGCCAATGAGCGGTTCTTC. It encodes CASSLGLANERFF.

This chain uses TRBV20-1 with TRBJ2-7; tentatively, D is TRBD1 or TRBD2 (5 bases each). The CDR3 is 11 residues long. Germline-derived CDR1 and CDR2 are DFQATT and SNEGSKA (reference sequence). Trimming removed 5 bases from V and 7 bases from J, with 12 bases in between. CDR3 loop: CSAPRGVEQYF. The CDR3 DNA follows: TGCAGTGCTCCCCGAGGGGTTGAGCAGTACTTC.

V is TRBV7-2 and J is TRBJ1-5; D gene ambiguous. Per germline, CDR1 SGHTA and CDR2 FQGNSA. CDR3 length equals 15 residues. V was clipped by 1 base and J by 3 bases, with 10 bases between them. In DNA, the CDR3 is TGTGCCAGCAGCTTAGTTGGAGGAGACAATCAGCCCCAGCATTTT. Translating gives CASSLVGGDNQPQHF. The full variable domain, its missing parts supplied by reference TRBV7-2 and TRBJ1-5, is GAGVSQSPSNKVTEKGKDVELRCDPISGHTALYWYRQSLGQGLEFLIYFQGNSAPDKSGLPSDRFSAERTGGSVSTLTIQRTQQEDSAVYLCASSLVGGDNQPQHFGDGTRLSIL.

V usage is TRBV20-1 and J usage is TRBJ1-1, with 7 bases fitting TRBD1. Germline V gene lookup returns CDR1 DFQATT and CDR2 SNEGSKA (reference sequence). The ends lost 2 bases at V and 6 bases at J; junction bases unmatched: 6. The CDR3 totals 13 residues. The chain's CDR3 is CSARRGRAPEAFF. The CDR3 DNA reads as TGCAGTGCTAGAAGGGGGCGCGCCCCTGAAGCTTTCTTT.

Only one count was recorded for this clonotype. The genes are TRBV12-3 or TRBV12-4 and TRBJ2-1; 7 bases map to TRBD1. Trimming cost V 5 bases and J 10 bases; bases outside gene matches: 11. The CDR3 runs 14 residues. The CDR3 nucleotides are TGTGCCAGCAGTCTATCCGGGACAGTCTACGAGCAGTTCTTC. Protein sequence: CASSLSGTVYEQFF.

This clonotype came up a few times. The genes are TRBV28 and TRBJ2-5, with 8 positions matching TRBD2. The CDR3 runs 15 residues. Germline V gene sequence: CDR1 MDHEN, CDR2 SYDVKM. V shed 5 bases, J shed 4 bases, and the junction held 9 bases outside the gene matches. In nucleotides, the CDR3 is TGTGCCAGCAGTCCAGCGGGAGTAGAGGGAGAGACCCAGTACTTC. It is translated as CASSPAGVEGETQYF. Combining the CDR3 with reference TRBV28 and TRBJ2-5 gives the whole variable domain DVKVTQSSRYLVKRTGEKVFLECVQDMDHENMFWYRQDPGLGLRLIYFSYDVKMKEKGDIPEGYSVSREKKERFSLILESASTNQTSMYLCASSPAGVEGETQYFGPGTRLLVL.

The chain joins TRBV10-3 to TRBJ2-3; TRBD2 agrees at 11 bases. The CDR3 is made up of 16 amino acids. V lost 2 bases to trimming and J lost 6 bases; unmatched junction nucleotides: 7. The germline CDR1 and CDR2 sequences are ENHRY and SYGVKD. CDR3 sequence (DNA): TGTGCCATCAGTGAGCCCACTAGCGGGAGTGGGGATACGCAGTATTTT. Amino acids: CAISEPTSGSGDTQYF.

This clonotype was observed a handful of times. CDR3 in DNA: TGTGCCAGCAGCTCCGTAGCGGCAAACATTCAGTACTTC. Residues: CASSSVAANIQYF. The J gene is TRBJ2-4, the V gene TRBV7-2, with D perhaps TRBD2 (6 bases). V was trimmed by 4 bases and J by 6 bases, leaving 10 bases between them. CDR3 length: 13 residues. Germline CDR1 reads SGHTA; CDR2 reads FQGNSA.